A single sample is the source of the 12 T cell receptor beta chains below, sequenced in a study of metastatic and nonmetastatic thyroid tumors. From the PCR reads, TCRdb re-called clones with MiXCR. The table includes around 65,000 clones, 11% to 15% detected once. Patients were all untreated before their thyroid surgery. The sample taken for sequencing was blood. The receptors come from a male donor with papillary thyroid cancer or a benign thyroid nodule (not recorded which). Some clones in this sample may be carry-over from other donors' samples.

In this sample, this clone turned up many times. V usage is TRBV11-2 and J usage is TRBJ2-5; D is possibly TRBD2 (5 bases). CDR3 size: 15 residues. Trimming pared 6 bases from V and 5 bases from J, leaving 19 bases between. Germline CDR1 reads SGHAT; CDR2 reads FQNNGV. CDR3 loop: CASSRRSGWTETQYF. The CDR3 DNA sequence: TGTGCCAGCAGTCGTAGGTCGGGGTGGACGGAGACCCAGTACTTC.

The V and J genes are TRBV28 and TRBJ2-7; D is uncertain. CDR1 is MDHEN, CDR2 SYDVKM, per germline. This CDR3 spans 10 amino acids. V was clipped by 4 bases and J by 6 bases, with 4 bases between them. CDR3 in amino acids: CASSYGEQYF. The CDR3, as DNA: TGTGCCAGCAGTTATGGCGAGCAGTACTTC.

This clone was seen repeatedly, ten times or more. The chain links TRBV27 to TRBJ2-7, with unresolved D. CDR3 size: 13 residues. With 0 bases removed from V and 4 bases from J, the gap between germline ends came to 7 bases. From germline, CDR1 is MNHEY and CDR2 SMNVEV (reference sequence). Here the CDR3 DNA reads TGTGCCAGCAGTTTATCGGTAAAATACGAGCAGTACTTC. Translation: CASSLSVKYEQYF.

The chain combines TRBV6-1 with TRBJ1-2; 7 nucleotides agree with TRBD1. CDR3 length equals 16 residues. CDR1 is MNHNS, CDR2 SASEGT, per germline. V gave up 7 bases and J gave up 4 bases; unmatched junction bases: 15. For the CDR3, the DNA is TGTGCCAGCATGGACAGAGGGGGACAGTACCTCTATGGCTACACCTTC. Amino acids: CASMDRGGQYLYGYTF.

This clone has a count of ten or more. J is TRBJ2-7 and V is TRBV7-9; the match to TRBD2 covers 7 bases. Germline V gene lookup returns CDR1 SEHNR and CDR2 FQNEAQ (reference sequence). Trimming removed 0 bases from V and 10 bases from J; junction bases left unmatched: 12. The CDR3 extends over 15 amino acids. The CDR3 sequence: CASSLAEIAGEDQYF. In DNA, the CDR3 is TGTGCCAGCAGCTTAGCGGAGATAGCGGGTGAGGACCAGTACTTC.

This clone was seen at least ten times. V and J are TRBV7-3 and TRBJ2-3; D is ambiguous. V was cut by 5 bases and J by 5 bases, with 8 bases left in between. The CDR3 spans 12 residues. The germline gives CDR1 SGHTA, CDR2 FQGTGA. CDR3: CASSLIEDTQYF. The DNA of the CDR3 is TGTGCCAGCAGCCTTATTGAAGATACGCAGTATTTT.

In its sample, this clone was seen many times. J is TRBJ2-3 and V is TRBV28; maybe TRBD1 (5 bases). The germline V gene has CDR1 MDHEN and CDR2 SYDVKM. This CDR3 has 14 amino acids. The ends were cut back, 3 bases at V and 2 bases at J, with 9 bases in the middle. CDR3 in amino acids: CASSLGQPTDTQYF. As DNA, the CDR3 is TGTGCCAGCAGTTTGGGGCAGCCCACAGATACGCAGTATTTT.

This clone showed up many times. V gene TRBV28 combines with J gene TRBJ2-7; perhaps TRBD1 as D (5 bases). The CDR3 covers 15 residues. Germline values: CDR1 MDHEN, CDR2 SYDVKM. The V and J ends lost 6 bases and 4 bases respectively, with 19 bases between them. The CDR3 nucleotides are TGTGCCAGCAGCTCTGTGGATAGGGGAAGGTACGAGCAGTACGTC. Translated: CASSSVDRGRYEQYV.

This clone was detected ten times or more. This chain's CDR3 is CASSYGQGDPDWREQFF. The DNA for the CDR3 is TGTGCCAGCAGTTACGGACAGGGCGACCCCGATTGGAGGGAGCAGTTCTTC. This chain connects TRBV6-2 or TRBV6-3 to TRBJ2-1, with 8 bases that match TRBD1. Germline lookup yields CDR1 MNHEY and CDR2 SVGEGT. Trimming cost V 2 bases and J 10 bases; bases outside gene matches: 16. The CDR3 runs to 17 residues.

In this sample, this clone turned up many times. CDR3 DNA: TGTGCTAGTGGCCGATCTAGAGACCCTTACAATGAGCAGTTCTTC. Its translation is CASGRSRDPYNEQFF. This chain uses TRBV12-5 with TRBJ2-1; unclear D gene. In germline, CDR1 is LGHNT, CDR2 FRNRAP. Trimming left V 6 bases short and J 4 bases short, with 16 bases between. The CDR3 is made up of 15 amino acids.

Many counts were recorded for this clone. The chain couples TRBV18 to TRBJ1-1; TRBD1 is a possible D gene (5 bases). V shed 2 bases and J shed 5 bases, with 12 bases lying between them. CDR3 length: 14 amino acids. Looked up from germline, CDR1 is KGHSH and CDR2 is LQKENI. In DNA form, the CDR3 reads TGTGCCAGCTCACCAGCAGGGCCGGGGACTGAAGCTTTCTTT. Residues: CASSPAGPGTEAFF.

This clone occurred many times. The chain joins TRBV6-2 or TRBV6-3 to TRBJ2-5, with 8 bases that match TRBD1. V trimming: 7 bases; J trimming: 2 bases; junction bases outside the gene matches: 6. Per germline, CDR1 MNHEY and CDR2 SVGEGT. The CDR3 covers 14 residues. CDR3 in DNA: TGTGCCAGCACCTTCCGGGACAGGCAAGAGACCCAGTACTTC. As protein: CASTFRDRQETQYF.